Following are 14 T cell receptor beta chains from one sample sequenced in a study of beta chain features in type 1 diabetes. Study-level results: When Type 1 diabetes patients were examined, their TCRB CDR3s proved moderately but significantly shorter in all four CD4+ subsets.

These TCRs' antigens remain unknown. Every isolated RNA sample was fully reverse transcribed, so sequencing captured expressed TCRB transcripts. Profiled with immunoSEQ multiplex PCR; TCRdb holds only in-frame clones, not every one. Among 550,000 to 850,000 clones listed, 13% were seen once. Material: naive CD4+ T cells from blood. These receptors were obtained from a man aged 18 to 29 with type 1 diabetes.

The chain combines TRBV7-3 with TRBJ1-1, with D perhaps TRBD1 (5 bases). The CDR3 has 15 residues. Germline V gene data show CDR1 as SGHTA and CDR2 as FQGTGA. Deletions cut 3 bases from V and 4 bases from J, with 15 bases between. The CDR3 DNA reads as TGTGCCAGCAGCTTCGGGACCGGGCAGGGCACTGAAGCTTTCTTT. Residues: CASSFGTGQGTEAFF.

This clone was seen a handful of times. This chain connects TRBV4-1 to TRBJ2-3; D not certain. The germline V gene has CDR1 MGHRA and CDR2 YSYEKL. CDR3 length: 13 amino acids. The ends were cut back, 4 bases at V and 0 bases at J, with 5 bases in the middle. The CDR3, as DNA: TGCGCCAGCAGCCGAACTAGCACAGATACGCAGTATTTT. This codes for CASSRTSTDTQYF.

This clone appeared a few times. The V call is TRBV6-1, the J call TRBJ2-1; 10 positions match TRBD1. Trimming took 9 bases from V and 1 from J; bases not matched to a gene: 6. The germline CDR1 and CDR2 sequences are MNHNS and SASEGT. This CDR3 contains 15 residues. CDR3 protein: CASRWGQGSYNEQFF. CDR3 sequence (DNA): TGTGCCAGTAGGTGGGGACAGGGGTCCTACAATGAGCAGTTCTTC.

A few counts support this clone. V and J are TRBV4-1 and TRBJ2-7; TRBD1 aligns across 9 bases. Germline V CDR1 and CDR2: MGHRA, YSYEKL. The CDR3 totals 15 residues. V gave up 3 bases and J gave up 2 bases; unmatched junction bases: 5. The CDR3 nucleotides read TGCGCCAGCAGCCAGGGGACAGGGTCACCCTACGAGCAGTACTTC. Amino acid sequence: CASSQGTGSPYEQYF.

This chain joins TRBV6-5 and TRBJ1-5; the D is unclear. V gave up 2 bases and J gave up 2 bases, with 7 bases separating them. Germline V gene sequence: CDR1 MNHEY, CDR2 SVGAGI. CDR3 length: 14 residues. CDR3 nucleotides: TGTGCCAGCAGTTACGAATTTGGCAATCAGCCCCAGCATTTT. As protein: CASSYEFGNQPQHF.

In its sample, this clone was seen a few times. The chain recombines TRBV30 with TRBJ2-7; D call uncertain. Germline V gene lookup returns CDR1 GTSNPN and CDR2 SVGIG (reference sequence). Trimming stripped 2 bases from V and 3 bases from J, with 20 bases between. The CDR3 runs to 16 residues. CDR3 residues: CAWSPRTPTRYYEQYF. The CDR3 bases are TGTGCCTGGAGTCCTCGGACCCCTACCAGATACTACGAGCAGTACTTC.

CDR3 loop: CASSSLLAAPYNEQFF. The CDR3 DNA is TGTGCCAGCAGCTCCCTACTAGCGGCCCCCTACAATGAGCAGTTCTTC. V and J are TRBV7-9 and TRBJ2-1, with 8 bases that match TRBD2. V lost 4 bases and J lost 2; bases outside the gene matches: 7. This CDR3 comprises 16 residues. Germline CDR1 SEHNR, CDR2 FQNEAQ (reference sequence).

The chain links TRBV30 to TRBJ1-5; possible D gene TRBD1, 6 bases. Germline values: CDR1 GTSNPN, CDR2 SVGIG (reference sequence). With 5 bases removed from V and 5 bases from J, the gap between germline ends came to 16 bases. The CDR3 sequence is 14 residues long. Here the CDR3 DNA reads TGTGCCTGGGCCCCAGGGACACCCGATCAGCCCCAGCATTTT. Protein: CAWAPGTPDQPQHF.

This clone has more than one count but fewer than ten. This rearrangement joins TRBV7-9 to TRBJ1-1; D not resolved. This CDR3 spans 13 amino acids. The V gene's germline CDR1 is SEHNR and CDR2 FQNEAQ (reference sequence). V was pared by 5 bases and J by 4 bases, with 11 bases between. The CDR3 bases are TGTGCCAGCAGCCAAATCACAGTCACTGAAGCTTTCTTT. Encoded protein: CASSQITVTEAFF.

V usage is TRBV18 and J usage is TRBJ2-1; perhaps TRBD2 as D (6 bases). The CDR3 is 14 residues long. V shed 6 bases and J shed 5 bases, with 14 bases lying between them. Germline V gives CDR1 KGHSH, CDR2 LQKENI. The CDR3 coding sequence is TGTGCCAGCTCTAACGGGACTCCCGACAATGAGCAGTTCTTC. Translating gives CASSNGTPDNEQFF. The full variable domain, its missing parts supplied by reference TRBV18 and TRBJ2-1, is NAGVMQNPRHLVRRRGQEARLRCSPMKGHSHVYWYRQLPEEGLKFMVYLQKENIIDESGMPKERFSAEFPKEGPSILRIQQVVRGDSAAYFCASSNGTPDNEQFFGPGTRLTVL.

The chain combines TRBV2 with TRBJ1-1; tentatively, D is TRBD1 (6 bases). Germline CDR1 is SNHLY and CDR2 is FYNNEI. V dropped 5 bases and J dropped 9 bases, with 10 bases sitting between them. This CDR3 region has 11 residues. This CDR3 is CASSSQGKAFF. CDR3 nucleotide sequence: TGTGCCAGCAGTTCACAGGGCAAAGCTTTCTTT.

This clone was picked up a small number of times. The CDR3 DNA is TGTGCCAGCAGCTTCACAGGGGAGCGGAACACCATATATTTT. Translated, it gives CASSFTGERNTIYF. The chain combines TRBV28 with TRBJ1-3, with 7 bases lining up with TRBD1. In germline, CDR1 is MDHEN, CDR2 SYDVKM. The CDR3 has 14 residues. Trimming took 6 bases from V and 7 from J; bases not matched to a gene: 9.

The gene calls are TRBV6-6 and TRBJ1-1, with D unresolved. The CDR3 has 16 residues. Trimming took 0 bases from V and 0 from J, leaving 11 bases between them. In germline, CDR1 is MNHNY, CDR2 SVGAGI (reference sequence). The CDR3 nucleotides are TGTGCCAGCAGTTACTCTGCCACCGGGGTGAACACTGAAGCTTTCTTT. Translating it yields CASSYSATGVNTEAFF.

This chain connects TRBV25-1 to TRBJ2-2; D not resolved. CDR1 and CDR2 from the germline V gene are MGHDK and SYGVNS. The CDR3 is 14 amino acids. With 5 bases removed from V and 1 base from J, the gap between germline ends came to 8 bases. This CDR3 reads CASSLGQNTGELFF. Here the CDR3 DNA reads TGTGCCAGCAGTTTGGGCCAGAACACCGGGGAGCTGTTTTTT.